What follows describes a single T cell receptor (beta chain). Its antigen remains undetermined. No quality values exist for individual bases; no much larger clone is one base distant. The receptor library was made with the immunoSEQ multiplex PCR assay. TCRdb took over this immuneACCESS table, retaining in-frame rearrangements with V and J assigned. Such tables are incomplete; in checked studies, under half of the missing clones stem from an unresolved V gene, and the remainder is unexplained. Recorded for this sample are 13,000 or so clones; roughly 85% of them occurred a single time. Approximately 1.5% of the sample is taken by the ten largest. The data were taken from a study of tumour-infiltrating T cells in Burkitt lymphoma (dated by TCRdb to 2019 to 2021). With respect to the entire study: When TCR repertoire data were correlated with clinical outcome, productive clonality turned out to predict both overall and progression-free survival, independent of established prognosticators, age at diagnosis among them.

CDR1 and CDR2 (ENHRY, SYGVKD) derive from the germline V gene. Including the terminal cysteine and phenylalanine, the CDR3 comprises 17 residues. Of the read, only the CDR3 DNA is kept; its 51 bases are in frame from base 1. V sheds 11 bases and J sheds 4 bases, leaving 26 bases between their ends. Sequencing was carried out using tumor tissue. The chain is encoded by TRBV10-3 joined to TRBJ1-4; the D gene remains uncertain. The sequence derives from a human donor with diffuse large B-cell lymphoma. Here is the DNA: TGTGCCGCCCTCAGAGGCCAAAGTACCCAACTTAATGAAAAACTGTTTTTT. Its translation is CAALRGQSTQLNEKLFF.